This entry describes one TCR beta chain. The sample comes from a study of blood T cell repertoires in COVID-19. Study as a whole: PBMCs, B-cell-depleted T cells, or T cells were the source of the cDNA or gDNA that made up the material.

The V and J ends lost 0 bases and 5 bases respectively, with 14 bases between them. CDR1 is SGDLS, CDR2 YYNGEE, per germline. The CDR3 has 15 residues. Only in-frame clones appear in the TCRdb table, and some are missing; sequencing was by immunoSEQ multiplex PCR. Of approximately 480,000 clones in the sample, roughly 89% were seen once. The chain combines TRBV9 with TRBJ2-5; possibly TRBD2 for D (6 bases). The sequenced sample consisted of peripheral blood. This clonotype was obtained from a man younger than 35 with COVID-19, enrolled during active disease. CDR3 protein: CASSVGGAEWETQYF. The CDR3 DNA reads as TGTGCCAGCAGCGTAGGCGGGGCTGAATGGGAGACCCAGTACTTC.